This TCR beta chain was obtained from a study of T cells in Graves' hyperthyroidism and ophthalmopathy. Using RNA transcripts as the source, TCR beta CDR3 regions were amplified. Primed by the HTBI set, a first-round RT-PCR was run on the TCR CDR3. TCRdb passed the multiplex PCR reads through MiXCR, listing each CDR3 protein once. The data contain around 660,000 distinct CDR3 sequences, approximately 42% of them singletons. As concerns this clonotype: This may arise from a read error, as a much more abundant clone is one base away.

The source material was peripheral blood or thyroid tissue (not recorded which). The TCR was taken from an adult man with Graves' disease, either hyperthyroidism or ophthalmopathy (not recorded which).

The chain's CDR3 is CAISGSGLTNTEAFF. The DNA for the CDR3 is TGTGCCATCAGTGGTAGTGGACTCACGAACACTGAAGCTTTCTTT. This chain links TRBV10-3 with TRBJ1-1; D not resolved. Germline CDR1 and CDR2: ENHRY and SYGVKD. Trimming left V 4 bases short and J 1 base short, with 13 bases between. The CDR3 runs to 15 residues.